The 14 T cell receptor beta chains below all came from one sample that was sequenced in a study of cytomegalovirus exposure and HLA in healthy donors. Use of 60 Vbeta and 13 Jbeta primers characterized the PCR. Repertoires were generated with immunoSEQ multiplex PCR, while TCRdb's copy carries only in-frame clones and drops some. The sample includes more than 150,000 clones, roughly four fifths of them seen just once. Sequencing was done on a sample of PBMCs. These receptors came from a man aged 50 to 60 in good health and CMV-seronegative.

The chain carries TRBV12-5 and TRBJ2-1, with 12 positions matching TRBD2. Germline V gene sequence: CDR1 LGHNT, CDR2 FRNRAP. V lost 5 bases, J lost 7 bases, and 9 bases stayed unmatched. The CDR3 spans 16 residues. CDR3 sequence: CASGLRLAGAVNEQFF. The CDR3 nucleotides read TGTGCTAGTGGTCTCAGACTAGCGGGAGCGGTAAATGAGCAGTTCTTC.

The chain joins TRBV7-2 to TRBJ1-2; D not resolved. Germline V gives CDR1 SGHTA, CDR2 FQGNSA. The CDR3 contains 13 residues. V lost 5 bases and J 7 bases, leaving 14 bases between the germline ends. The CDR3, as DNA: TGTGCCAGCAGCCAAGGGAGGCAGGCTGGCTACACCTTC. Protein sequence: CASSQGRQAGYTF.

The chain couples TRBV9 to TRBJ2-1, with 8 bases that match TRBD2. Germline CDR1 SGDLS, CDR2 YYNGEE. The CDR3 length is 19 residues. Trimming removed 4 bases from V and 7 bases from J; junction bases left unmatched: 22. CDR3 nucleotides: TGTGCCAGCAGCCCTCTGGGACTAGGGGATGGAGATCCTCGAAATGAGCAGTTCTTC. Translating it yields CASSPLGLGDGDPRNEQFF.

This clone was seen a few times. The CDR3 DNA sequence: TGTGCCAGCAGTTATCTTCCAGCGGGGGGCAAAAATGAGCAGTTCTTC. It codes for CASSYLPAGGKNEQFF. This chain uses TRBV6-5 with TRBJ2-1; TRBD2 agrees at 9 bases. Germline lookup yields CDR1 MNHEY and CDR2 SVGAGI. The CDR3 has 16 residues. V dropped 3 bases and J dropped 7; count of bases not matched to a gene: 10.

The V gene is TRBV6-5, the J gene TRBJ1-1; TRBD1 aligns across 8 bases. Germline CDR1 is MNHEY and CDR2 is SVGAGI. CDR3 size: 13 residues. V was pared by 8 bases and J by 7 bases, with 9 bases of the junction left unmatched. Written as DNA, the CDR3 is TGTGCCAGCTTCCTGGACAGGGTACGTGAAGCTTTCTTT. Amino acids: CASFLDRVREAFF.

The chain has TRBV30 and TRBJ2-1, with 7 bases that match TRBD2. The J segment lost 2 bases and the V segment lost 0 bases, leaving 4 bases of the junction unmatched. Germline CDR1 reads GTSNPN; CDR2 reads SVGIG (reference sequence). The CDR3 totals 15 residues. CDR3 sequence reads: CAWSVGGSTYNEQFF. DNA of the CDR3: TGTGCCTGGAGTGTGGGAGGGAGCACCTACAATGAGCAGTTCTTC. Filled out from reference TRBV30 and TRBJ2-1, the complete variable domain reads SQTIHQWPATLVQPVGSPLSLECTVEGTSNPNLYWYRQAAGRGLQLLFYSVGIGQISSEVPQNLSASRPQDRQFILSSKKLLLSDSGFYLCAWSVGGSTYNEQFFGPGTRLTVL.

V and J are TRBV11-1 and TRBJ2-5; 7 nucleotides align to TRBD2. The V and J ends lost 5 bases and 4 bases, in that order; junction bases with no gene match: 10. Germline-derived CDR1 and CDR2 are SGHAT and FQDESV (reference sequence). The CDR3 has 15 residues. In nucleotides, the CDR3 is TGTGCCAGCAGCCGCCGGGAGGTGACTGCAGAGACCCAGTACTTC. Protein product: CASSRREVTAETQYF.

The rearrangement links TRBV10-1 to TRBJ2-5; 7 bases line up with TRBD2. Trimming at V came to 7 bases and at J to 4 bases, leaving 9 bases not matched to a gene. Germline V lookup: CDR1 WNHNN, CDR2 SYGVQD (reference sequence). CDR3 length: 14 residues. CDR3 in amino acids: CASKRGREGETQYF. DNA of the CDR3: TGCGCCAGCAAGCGGGGCAGGGAGGGAGAGACCCAGTACTTC.

The count of this clone is one. At one end, the junction sequence differs from germline, possibly due to a read error. V is TRBV7-9 and J is TRBJ2-7; TRBD2 agrees at 7 bases. Germline V gene lookup returns CDR1 SEHNR and CDR2 FQNEAQ (reference sequence). The length of the CDR3 is 18 residues. The CDR3 loop is CSSSLDVLASPPSREQYF. The CDR3 nucleotides read TGTTCCAGCAGCTTAGATGTACTAGCGAGTCCACCTTCGAGGGAGCAGTACTTC.

This clone has just one count. The chain links TRBV9 to TRBJ1-5; D uncertain. Trimming stripped 4 bases from V and 0 bases from J, with 8 bases between. Germline V gene lookup returns CDR1 SGDLS and CDR2 YYNGEE. The CDR3 loop spans 14 amino acids. The CDR3 region is CASSPTYSNQPQHF. CDR3 in DNA: TGTGCCAGCAGCCCAACTTATAGCAATCAGCCCCAGCATTTT.

CDR3 bases: TGTGCCAGTAGTATTTTTTCTCACTATGGCTACACCTTC. This sequence encodes CASSIFSHYGYTF. The chain links TRBV19 to TRBJ1-2; D gene ambiguous. V was pared by 3 bases and J by 3 bases, with 8 bases between. Looked up from germline, CDR1 is LNHDA and CDR2 is SQIVND (reference sequence). CDR3 length equals 13 residues.

The rearrangement joins TRBV6-4 to TRBJ2-7; D is uncertain. The CDR3 spans 14 residues. V lost 6 bases and J lost 2, with 14 bases in between. The germline V gene has CDR1 MRHNA and CDR2 SNTAGT. The CDR3 DNA is TGTGCCAGCAGGCCTGGTCCGGTTACCTACGAGCAGTACTTC. Protein product: CASRPGPVTYEQYF.

This chain links TRBV7-3 with TRBJ1-5; D not resolved. Germline V gives CDR1 SGHTA, CDR2 FQGTGA. V gave up 4 bases and J gave up 7 bases, with 11 bases separating them. CDR3 length: 13 residues. In DNA, the CDR3 is TGTGCCAGCAGCTCAGACGGGAGGCAGCCCCAGCATTTT. This sequence encodes CASSSDGRQPQHF.

The chain links TRBV6-5 to TRBJ2-1, with TRBD1 identical over 7 bases. V dropped 5 bases and J dropped 3; count of bases not matched to a gene: 7. The CDR3 is made up of 15 amino acids. Germline CDR1 MNHEY, CDR2 SVGAGI. CDR3: CASSLRDRLYNEQFF. CDR3 in DNA: TGTGCCAGCAGTCTTCGGGACAGACTCTACAATGAGCAGTTCTTC.